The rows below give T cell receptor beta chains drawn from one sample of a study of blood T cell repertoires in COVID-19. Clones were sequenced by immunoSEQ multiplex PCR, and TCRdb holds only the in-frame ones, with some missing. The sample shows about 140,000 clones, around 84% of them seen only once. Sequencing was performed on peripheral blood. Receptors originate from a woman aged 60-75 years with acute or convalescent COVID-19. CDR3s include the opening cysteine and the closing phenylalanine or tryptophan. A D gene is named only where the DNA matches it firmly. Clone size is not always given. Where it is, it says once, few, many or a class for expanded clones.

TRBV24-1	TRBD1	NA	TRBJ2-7	TGTGCCACCAGTGATTCAGGGGGCTCCTACGAGCAGTACTTC	CATSDSGGSYEQYF
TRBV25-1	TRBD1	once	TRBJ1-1	TGTGCCAGCAGTGAAGGACAGGGGGCCACTGAAGCTTTCTTT	CASSEGQGATEAFF
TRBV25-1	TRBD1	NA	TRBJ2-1	TGTGCCAGCAGTGATACAGGGGGTAGGTACAATGAGCAGTTCTTC	CASSDTGGRYNEQFF
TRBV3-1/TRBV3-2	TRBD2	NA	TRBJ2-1	TGTGCCAGCAGCCGTCCCGGGACTAGAGGCAATGAGCAGTTCTTC	CASSRPGTRGNEQFF
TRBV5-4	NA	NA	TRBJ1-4	TGTGCCAGCAGCTTCCGACAGGCTAATGAAAAACTGTTTTTT	CASSFRQANEKLFF
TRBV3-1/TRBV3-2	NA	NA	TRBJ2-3	TGTGCCAGCAGCCAAGGCGTTACGCAGTATTTT	CASSQGVTQYF
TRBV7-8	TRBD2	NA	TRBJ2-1	TGTGCCAGCAGCTTTACACTAGCGGGGGGCCGCTCCTACAATGAGCAGTTCTTC	CASSFTLAGGRSYNEQFF
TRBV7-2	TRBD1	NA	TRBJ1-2	TGTGCCAGCAGCTTAGCTATGGGGGTGGGGACAGGGAACTATGGCTACACCTTC	CASSLAMGVGTGNYGYTF
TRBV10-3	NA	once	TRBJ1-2	TGTGCCACCGTATCGGGGGGGGGTTATAACTATGGCTACACCTTC	CATVSGGGYNYGYTF
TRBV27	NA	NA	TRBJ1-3	TGTGCCAGCAGACCCCCACCCGCGGCTGGAAACACCATATATTTT	CASRPPPAAGNTIYF
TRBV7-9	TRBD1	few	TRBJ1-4	TGTGCCAGCAGCTTGGGACAGACGGCGACCCTGGAGGAAAAACTGTTTTTT	CASSLGQTATLEEKLFF
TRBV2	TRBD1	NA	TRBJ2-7	TGTGCCAGCACCTTCCCGGGGACAGGAGGCCACGAGCAGTACTTC	CASTFPGTGGHEQYF
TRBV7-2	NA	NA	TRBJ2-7	TGTGCCAGCAGCTTAGTTACGGGGGTCACCTACGAGCAGTACTTC	CASSLVTGVTYEQYF
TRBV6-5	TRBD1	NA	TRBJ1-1	TGTGCCAGCAGTTCCGGGACAGGGGTCAGGGGGATCGTCGCTTTCTTT	CASSSGTGVRGIVAFF
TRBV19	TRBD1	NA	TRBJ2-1	TGTGCCAGTAGTAGGAGGGGACAGGGCAATGAGCAGTTCTTC	CASSRRGQGNEQFF
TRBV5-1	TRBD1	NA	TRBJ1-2	TGCGCCAGCAGACCCACAGGGGTGGGGAACTATGGCTACACCTTC	CASRPTGVGNYGYTF